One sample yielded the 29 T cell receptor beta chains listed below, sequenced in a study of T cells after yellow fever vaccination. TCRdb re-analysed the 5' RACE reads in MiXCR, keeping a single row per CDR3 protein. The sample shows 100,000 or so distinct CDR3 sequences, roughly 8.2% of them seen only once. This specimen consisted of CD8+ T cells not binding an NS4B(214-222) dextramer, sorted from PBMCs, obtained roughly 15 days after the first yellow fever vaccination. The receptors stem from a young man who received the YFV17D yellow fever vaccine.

The DNA of the CDR3 is TGCGCCAGCAGCCAAGGGAGACATTGGAATTCACCCCTCCACTTT. The encoded protein is CASSQGRHWNSPLHF. This chain links TRBV4-3 with TRBJ1-6; D unresolved. The CDR3 spans 15 residues. CDR1 LGHNA and CDR2 YSLEER come from the germline V gene. V dropped 1 base and J dropped 7 bases, with 11 bases sitting between them.

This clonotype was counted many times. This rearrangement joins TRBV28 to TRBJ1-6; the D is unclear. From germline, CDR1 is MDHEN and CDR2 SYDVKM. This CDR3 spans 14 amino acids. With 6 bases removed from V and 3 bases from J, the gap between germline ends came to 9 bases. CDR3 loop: CASRNGVYNSPLHF. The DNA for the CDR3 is TGTGCCAGCAGAAACGGGGTCTATAATTCACCCCTCCACTTT.

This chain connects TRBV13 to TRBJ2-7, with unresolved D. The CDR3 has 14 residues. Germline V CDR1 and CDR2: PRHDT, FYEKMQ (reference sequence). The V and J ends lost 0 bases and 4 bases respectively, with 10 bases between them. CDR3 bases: TGTGCCAGCAGCTTAGGTCCGCCCCTTTACGAGCAGTACTTC. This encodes CASSLGPPLYEQYF. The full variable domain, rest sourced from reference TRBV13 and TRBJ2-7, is AAGVIQSPRHLIKEKRETATLKCYPIPRHDTVYWYQQGPGQDPQFLISFYEKMQSDKGSIPDRFSAQQFSDYHSELNMSSLELGDSALYFCASSLGPPLYEQYFGPGTRLTVT.

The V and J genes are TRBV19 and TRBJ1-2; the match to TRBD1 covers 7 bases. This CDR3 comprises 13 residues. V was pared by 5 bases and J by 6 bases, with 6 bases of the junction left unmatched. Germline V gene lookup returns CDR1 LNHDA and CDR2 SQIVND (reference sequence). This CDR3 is CASSEGAWDGYTF. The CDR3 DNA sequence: TGTGCCAGTAGTGAGGGGGCGTGGGATGGCTACACCTTC. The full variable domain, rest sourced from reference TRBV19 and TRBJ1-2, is DGGITQSPKYLFRKEGQNVTLSCEQNLNHDAMYWYRQDPGQGLRLIYYSQIVNDFQKGDIAEGYSVSREKKESFPLTVTSAQKNPTAFYLCASSEGAWDGYTFGSGTRLTVV.

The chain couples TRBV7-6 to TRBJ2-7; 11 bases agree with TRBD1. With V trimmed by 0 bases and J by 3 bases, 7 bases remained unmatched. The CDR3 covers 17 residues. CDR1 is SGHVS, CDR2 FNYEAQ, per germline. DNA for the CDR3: TGTGCCAGCAGCTTAGCCCGCGGACAGGGGGCTTTCTACGAGCAGTACTTC. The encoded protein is CASSLARGQGAFYEQYF.

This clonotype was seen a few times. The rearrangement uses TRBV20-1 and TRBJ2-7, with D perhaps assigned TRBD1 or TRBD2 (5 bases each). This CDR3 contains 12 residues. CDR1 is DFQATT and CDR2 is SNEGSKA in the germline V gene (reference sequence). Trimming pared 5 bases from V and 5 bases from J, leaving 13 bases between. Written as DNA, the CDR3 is TGCAGTGCTGGCCGGGACCCCGACGAGCAGTACTTC. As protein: CSAGRDPDEQYF.

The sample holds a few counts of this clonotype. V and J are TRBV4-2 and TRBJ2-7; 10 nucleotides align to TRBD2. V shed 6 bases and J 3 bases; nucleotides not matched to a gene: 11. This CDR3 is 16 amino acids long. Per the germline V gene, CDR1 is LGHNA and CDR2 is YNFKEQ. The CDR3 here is CASSPERTSGLYEQYF. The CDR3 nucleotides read TGTGCCAGCAGTCCGGAACGGACTAGCGGACTCTACGAGCAGTACTTC.

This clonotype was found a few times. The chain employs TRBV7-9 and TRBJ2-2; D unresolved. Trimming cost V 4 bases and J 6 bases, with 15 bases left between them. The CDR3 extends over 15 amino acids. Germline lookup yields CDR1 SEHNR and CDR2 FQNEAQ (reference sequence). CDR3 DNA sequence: TGTGCCAGCAGCTCGTCCCCACGTTCCGCCGGGGAGCTGTTTTTT. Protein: CASSSSPRSAGELFF.

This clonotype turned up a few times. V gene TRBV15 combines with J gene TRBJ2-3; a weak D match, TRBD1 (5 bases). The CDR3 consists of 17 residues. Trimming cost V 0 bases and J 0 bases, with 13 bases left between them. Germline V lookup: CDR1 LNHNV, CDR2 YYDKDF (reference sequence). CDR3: CATSRELWQGSTDTQYF. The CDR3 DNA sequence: TGTGCCACCAGCAGAGAGCTGTGGCAGGGAAGCACAGATACGCAGTATTTT. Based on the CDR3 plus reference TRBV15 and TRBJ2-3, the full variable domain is DAMVIQNPRYQVTQFGKPVTLSCSQTLNHNVMYWYQQKSSQAPKLLFHYYDKDFNNEADTPDNFQSRRPNTSFCFLDIRSPGLGDTAMYLCATSRELWQGSTDTQYFGPGTRLTVL.

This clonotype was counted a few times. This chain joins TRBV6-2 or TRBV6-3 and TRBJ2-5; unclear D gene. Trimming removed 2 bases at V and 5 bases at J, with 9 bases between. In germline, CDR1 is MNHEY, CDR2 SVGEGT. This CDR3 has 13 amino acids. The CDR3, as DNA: TGTGCCAGCAGTTACGGGGAATTTGAGACCCAGTACTTC. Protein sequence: CASSYGEFETQYF.

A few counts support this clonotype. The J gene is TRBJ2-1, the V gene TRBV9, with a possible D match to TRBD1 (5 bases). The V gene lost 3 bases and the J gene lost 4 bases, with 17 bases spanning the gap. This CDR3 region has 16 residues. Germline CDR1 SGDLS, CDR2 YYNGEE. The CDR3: CASSAQDLGAYNEQFF. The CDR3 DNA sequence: TGTGCCAGCAGCGCCCAGGACCTAGGGGCTTACAATGAGCAGTTCTTC.

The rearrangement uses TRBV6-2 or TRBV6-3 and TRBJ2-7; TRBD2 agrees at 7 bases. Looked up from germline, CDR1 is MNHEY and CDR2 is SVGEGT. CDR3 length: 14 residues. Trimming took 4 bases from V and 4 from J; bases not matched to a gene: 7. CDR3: CASSSLSRGYEQYF. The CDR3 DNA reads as TGTGCCAGCAGTTCTCTATCGCGGGGGTACGAGCAGTACTTC.

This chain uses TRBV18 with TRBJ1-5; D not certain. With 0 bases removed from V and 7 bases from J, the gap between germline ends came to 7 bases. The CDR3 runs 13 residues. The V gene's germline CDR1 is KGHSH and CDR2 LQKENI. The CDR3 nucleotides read TGTGCCAGCTCACCACCGCCGGGGCAGCCCCAGCATTTT. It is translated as CASSPPPGQPQHF.

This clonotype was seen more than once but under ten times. For the CDR3, the DNA is TGTGCCAGCAGCTCCCGTGGTGCACCCAAGCGGGAAAAACTGTTTTTT. Its protein product is CASSSRGAPKREKLFF. V and J are TRBV7-9 and TRBJ1-4, with unresolved D. Germline CDR1 and CDR2: SEHNR and FQNEAQ (reference sequence). CDR3 length equals 16 residues. V was cut by 4 bases and J by 8 bases, with 20 bases left in between. Together with reference TRBV7-9 and TRBJ1-4, the CDR3 gives the full variable domain: DTGVSQNPRHKITKRGQNVTFRCDPISEHNRLYWYRQTLGQGPEFLTYFQNEAQLEKSRLLSDRFSAERPKGSFSTLEIQRTEQGDSAMYLCASSSRGAPKREKLFFGSGTQLSVL.

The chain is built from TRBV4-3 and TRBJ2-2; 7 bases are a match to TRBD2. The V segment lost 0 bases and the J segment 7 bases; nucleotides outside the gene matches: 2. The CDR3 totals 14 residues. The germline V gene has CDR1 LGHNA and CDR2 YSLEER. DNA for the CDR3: TGCGCCAGCAGCCAAGAGACTAGCAGCGGGGAGCTGTTTTTT. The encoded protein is CASSQETSSGELFF.

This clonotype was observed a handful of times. The CDR3: CAGATANTGELFF. CDR3 in DNA: TGTGCCGGGGCCACAGCGAACACCGGGGAGCTGTTTTTT. The V and J genes are TRBV25-1 and TRBJ2-2, with TRBD1 as a possible D gene (5 bases). The ends were cut back, 11 bases at V and 0 bases at J, with 10 bases in the middle. The germline V gene encodes CDR1 MGHDK and CDR2 SYGVNS. The CDR3 extends over 13 amino acids.

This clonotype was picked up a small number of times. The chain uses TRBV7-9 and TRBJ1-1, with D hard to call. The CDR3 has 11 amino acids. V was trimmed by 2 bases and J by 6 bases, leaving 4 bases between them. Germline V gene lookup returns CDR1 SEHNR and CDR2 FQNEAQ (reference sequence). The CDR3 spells CASSLIAEAFF. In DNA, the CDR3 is TGTGCCAGCAGCTTAATCGCTGAAGCTTTCTTT.

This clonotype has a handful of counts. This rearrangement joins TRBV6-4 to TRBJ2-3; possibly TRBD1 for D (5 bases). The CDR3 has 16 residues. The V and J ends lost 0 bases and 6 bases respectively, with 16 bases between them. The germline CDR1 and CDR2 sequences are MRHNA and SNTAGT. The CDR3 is CASSDSAWSRADTQYF. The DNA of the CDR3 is TGTGCCAGCAGTGACTCTGCCTGGAGCAGGGCGGATACGCAGTATTTT.

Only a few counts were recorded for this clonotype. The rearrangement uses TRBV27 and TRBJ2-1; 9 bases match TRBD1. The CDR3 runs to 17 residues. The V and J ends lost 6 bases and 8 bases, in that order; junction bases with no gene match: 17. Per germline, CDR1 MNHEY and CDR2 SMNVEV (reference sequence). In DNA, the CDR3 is TGTGCCAGCAGCCCTATTCACGCCGGGACAGGGTCCCATGAGCAGTTCTTC. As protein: CASSPIHAGTGSHEQFF.

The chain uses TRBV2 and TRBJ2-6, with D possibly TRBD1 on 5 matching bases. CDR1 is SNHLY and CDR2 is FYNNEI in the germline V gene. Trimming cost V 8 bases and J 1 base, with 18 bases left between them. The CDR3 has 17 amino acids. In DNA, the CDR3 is TGTGCCAGCCGTTGGTCCCGCAGACAGTCTGGGGCCAACGTCCTGACTTTC. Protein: CASRWSRRQSGANVLTF.

The CDR3 spells CASSVENGEGNQPQHF. In DNA, the CDR3 is TGTGCCAGCAGCGTAGAGAACGGGGAGGGCAATCAGCCCCAGCATTTT. V gene TRBV9 combines with J gene TRBJ1-5; D remains ambiguous. The CDR3 contains 16 residues. CDR1 SGDLS and CDR2 YYNGEE come from the germline V gene. Trimming cost V 0 bases and J 2 bases, with 12 bases left between them.

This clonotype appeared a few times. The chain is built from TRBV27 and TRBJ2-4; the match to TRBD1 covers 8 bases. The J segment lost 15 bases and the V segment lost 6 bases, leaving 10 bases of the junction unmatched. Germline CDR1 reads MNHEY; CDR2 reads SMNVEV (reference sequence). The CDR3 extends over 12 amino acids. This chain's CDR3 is CASSPPGTGGYF. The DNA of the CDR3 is TGTGCCAGCAGCCCCCCCGGGACAGGAGGGTACTTC.

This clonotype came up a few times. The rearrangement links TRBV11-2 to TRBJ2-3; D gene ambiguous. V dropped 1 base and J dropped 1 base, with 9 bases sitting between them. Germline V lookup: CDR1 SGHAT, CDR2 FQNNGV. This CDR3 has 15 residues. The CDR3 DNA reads TGTGCCAGCAGCTTAGTAGGGTCAGGCACAGATACGCAGTATTTT. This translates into CASSLVGSGTDTQYF.

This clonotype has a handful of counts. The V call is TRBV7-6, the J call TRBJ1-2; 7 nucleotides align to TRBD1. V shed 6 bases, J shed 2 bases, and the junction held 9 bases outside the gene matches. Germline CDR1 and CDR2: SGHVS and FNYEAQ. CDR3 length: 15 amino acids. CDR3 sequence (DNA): TGTGCCAGCAGTATGGAGACAGGGTCAAACTATGGCTACACCTTC. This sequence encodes CASSMETGSNYGYTF.

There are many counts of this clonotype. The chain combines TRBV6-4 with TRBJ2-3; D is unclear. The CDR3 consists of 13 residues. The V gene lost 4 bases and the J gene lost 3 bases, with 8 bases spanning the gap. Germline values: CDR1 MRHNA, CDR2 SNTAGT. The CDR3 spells CASSGNPTDTQYF. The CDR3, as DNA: TGTGCCAGCAGTGGGAACCCAACAGATACGCAGTATTTT.

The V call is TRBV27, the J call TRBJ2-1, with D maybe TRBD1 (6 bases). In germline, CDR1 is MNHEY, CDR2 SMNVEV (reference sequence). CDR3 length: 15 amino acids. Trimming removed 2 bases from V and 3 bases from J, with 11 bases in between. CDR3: CASSLTRGIYNEQFF. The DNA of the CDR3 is TGTGCCAGCAGTTTAACCAGGGGCATCTACAATGAGCAGTTCTTC.

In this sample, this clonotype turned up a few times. The CDR3 here is CASSESQLNEQFF. The DNA for the CDR3 is TGCGCCAGCAGTGAGTCGCAATTAAATGAGCAGTTCTTC. V usage is TRBV10-2 and J usage is TRBJ2-1; D gene ambiguous. This CDR3 contains 13 residues. V gave up 0 bases and J gave up 7 bases, with 7 bases separating them. CDR1 and CDR2 from the germline V gene are WSHSY and SAAADI.

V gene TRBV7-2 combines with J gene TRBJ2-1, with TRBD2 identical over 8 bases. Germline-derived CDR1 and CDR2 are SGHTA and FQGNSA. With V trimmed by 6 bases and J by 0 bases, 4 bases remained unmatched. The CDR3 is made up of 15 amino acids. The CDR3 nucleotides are TGTGCCAGCAGTAAAAGCGGGAGCTCCTACAATGAGCAGTTCTTC. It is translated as CASSKSGSSYNEQFF.

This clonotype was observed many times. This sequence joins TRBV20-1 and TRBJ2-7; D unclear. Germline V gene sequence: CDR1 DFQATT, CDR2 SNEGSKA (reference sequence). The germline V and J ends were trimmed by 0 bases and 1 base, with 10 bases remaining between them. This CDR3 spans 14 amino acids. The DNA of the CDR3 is TGCAGTGCTAGAGATCCGGCGCATTCCTACGAGCAGTACTTC. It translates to CSARDPAHSYEQYF.